Below are 32 T cell receptor beta chains sequenced from a single sample in a study of beta chain features in type 1 diabetes. Study outcomes and limitations: TCRB CDR3s from Type 1 diabetes patients were moderately but significantly shorter in all four CD4+ subsets.

Their specific antigens are unknown. Every bit of the isolated RNA underwent reverse transcription, so sequencing read expressed TCRB transcripts. Sequencing used immunoSEQ multiplex PCR; TCRdb keeps in-frame clones, though not all of them. Of 300,000 to 350,000 clones listed, approximately 9.9% are singletons. The sequenced material came from central memory CD4+ T cells from blood. The receptors shown here come from a man aged 25-45 years with type 1 diabetes.

The chain combines TRBV25-1 with TRBJ2-3, with 7 bases that match TRBD1. This CDR3 comprises 14 residues. Trimming at V came to 6 bases and at J to 2 bases, leaving 5 bases not matched to a gene. From germline, CDR1 is MGHDK and CDR2 SYGVNS. The CDR3 bases are TGTGCCAGCAGAGGGACAGCCAACACAGATACGCAGTATTTT. Translation gives CASRGTANTDTQYF.

This clone was detected many times. This chain links TRBV6-5 with TRBJ1-6; possibly TRBD1 for D (5 bases). This CDR3 has 16 amino acids. From germline, CDR1 is MNHEY and CDR2 SVGAGI. Trimming cost V 0 bases and J 8 bases, with 14 bases left between them. The CDR3 DNA is TGTGCCAGCAGTTACTCTTTGGGGGAAAAGTATTCACCCCTCCACTTT. Translating gives CASSYSLGEKYSPLHF.

The chain employs TRBV29-1 and TRBJ2-6; D uncertain. V dropped 4 bases and J dropped 0 bases, with 13 bases sitting between them. In germline, CDR1 is SQVTM, CDR2 ANQGSEA. CDR3 length: 16 amino acids. The CDR3 loop reads CSVGPSIFSGANVLTF. As DNA, the CDR3 is TGCAGCGTTGGGCCGAGCATCTTCTCTGGGGCCAACGTCCTGACTTTC.

This clone was seen a handful of times. In the same sample, other DNA sequences code for this CDR3. The gene calls are TRBV9 and TRBJ2-5, with D tentatively TRBD2 (6 bases). Germline CDR1 reads SGDLS; CDR2 reads YYNGEE. V gave up 3 bases and J gave up 5 bases, with 11 bases separating them. The CDR3 is made up of 13 amino acids. The CDR3 bases are TGTGCCAGCAGCGCGGGGGTCAGTGAGACCCAGTACTTC. Protein product: CASSAGVSETQYF.

This clone has at least ten counts. V is TRBV4-3 and J is TRBJ1-6; D not resolved. The CDR3 spans 16 residues. Germline-derived CDR1 and CDR2 are LGHNA and YSLEER. V dropped 0 bases and J dropped 9 bases, with 15 bases sitting between them. The chain's CDR3 is CASSQDWNPDGSPLHF. The CDR3 DNA is TGCGCCAGCAGCCAAGATTGGAATCCCGACGGTTCACCCCTCCACTTT.

This clone was observed a handful of times. This rearrangement joins TRBV2 to TRBJ1-5, with D hard to call. Germline assignment: CDR1 SNHLY and CDR2 FYNNEI. The V and J ends lost 7 bases and 1 base respectively, with 8 bases between them. The CDR3 covers 13 residues. The CDR3 DNA reads as TGTGCCAGCAAGATAGGAAGCAATCAGCCCCAGCATTTT. Amino acids: CASKIGSNQPQHF.

This chain links TRBV4-3 with TRBJ2-7; D not resolved. The CDR3 contains 14 residues. V lost 0 bases and J lost 5, with 11 bases in between. CDR1 is LGHNA, CDR2 YSLEER, per germline. In DNA form, the CDR3 reads TGCGCCAGCAGCCAAGAGGGCCCCGGAGACGAGCAGTACTTC. Translating gives CASSQEGPGDEQYF.

V and J are TRBV7-9 and TRBJ2-5; D uncertain. The germline CDR1 and CDR2 sequences are SEHNR and FQNEAQ (reference sequence). V lost 4 bases, J lost 9 bases, and 15 bases lay in between. The CDR3 has 13 residues. This CDR3 is CASSSRPSLAQYF. Here the CDR3 DNA reads TGTGCCAGCAGCTCGAGACCCAGCTTGGCCCAGTACTTC.

The chain couples TRBV11-2 to TRBJ1-1; D possibly corresponds to TRBD1 (5 bases). V was shortened by 5 bases and J by 3 bases, with 10 bases between the two germline ends. This CDR3 is built from 13 residues. Germline V CDR1 and CDR2: SGHAT, FQNNGV. CDR3 nucleotides: TGTGCCAGCAGCCGTGCGGGGGACACTGAAGCTTTCTTT. Amino acids: CASSRAGDTEAFF.

The V gene is TRBV19, the J gene TRBJ1-2; D gene uncertain. Trimming left V 5 bases short and J 4 bases short, with 23 bases between. Germline V gives CDR1 LNHDA, CDR2 SQIVND (reference sequence). This CDR3 is built from 17 residues. In nucleotides, the CDR3 is TGTGCCAGTAGTCGCCAAGGAGACTTCGGGTCGAGCTATGGCTACACCTTC. Translation: CASSRQGDFGSSYGYTF.

The chain couples TRBV9 to TRBJ1-5, with a possible D match to TRBD1 (5 bases). Per germline, CDR1 SGDLS and CDR2 YYNGEE. Trimming removed 4 bases at V and 7 bases at J, with 9 bases between. The CDR3 spans 12 residues. The CDR3 bases are TGTGCCAGCAGCACGGGGGGGCAGCCCCAGCATTTT. Protein product: CASSTGGQPQHF.

This clone was counted between two and nine times. The CDR3 loop reads CASSPNDRSGEQFF. The CDR3 DNA sequence: TGTGCCAGCTCACCAAACGATCGCTCGGGTGAGCAGTTCTTC. V is TRBV18 and J is TRBJ2-1; D not certain. V lost 2 bases and J 9 bases, leaving 14 bases between the germline ends. This CDR3 is built from 14 residues. CDR1 KGHSH and CDR2 LQKENI come from the germline V gene.

The rearrangement links TRBV14 to TRBJ1-5; D may be TRBD1 (5 bases). From germline, CDR1 is SGHDN and CDR2 FVKESK. Trimming took 4 bases from V and 3 from J, leaving 7 bases between them. The CDR3 spans 13 residues. The CDR3 region has the DNA TGTGCCAGCAGCCGGGGCTTCAATCAGCCCCAGCATTTT. Protein product: CASSRGFNQPQHF.

This chain joins TRBV6-5 and TRBJ1-2; TRBD1 matches at 9 bases. The germline gives CDR1 MNHEY, CDR2 SVGAGI. Losses at the gene ends were 3 bases for V and 3 bases for J; bases not matched to a gene: 5. The CDR3 contains 15 residues. The DNA of the CDR3 is TGTGCCAGCAGTTATTCCGGGACAGGGCACTATGGCTACACCTTC. It codes for CASSYSGTGHYGYTF.

The chain links TRBV20-1 to TRBJ2-4; the D gene is possibly TRBD1 (5 bases). V was cut by 3 bases and J by 9 bases, with 9 bases left in between. The CDR3 is made up of 11 amino acids. Germline assignment: CDR1 DFQATT and CDR2 SNEGSKA (reference sequence). CDR3 protein: CSASLRGIQYF. CDR3 coding DNA: TGCAGTGCTAGCCTAAGGGGCATTCAGTACTTC.

Worth noting for this clone: This same CDR3 is encoded by further DNA sequences in the sample. The chain employs TRBV20-1 and TRBJ1-1; tentative D call: TRBD1 (6 bases). Germline-derived CDR1 and CDR2 are DFQATT and SNEGSKA (reference sequence). Trimming took 6 bases from V and 4 from J, leaving 9 bases between them. The CDR3 has 11 residues. Here the CDR3 reads CSALGATEAFF. The CDR3 DNA sequence: TGCAGTGCCTTGGGGGCCACTGAAGCTTTCTTT.

This clone was detected only a few times. In nucleotides, the CDR3 is TGCGCCAGCAGCCTGGGGGCAGGGCCCTTTTACGAGCAGTACTTC. Translation gives CASSLGAGPFYEQYF. This sequence joins TRBV5-1 and TRBJ2-7, with D possibly matching TRBD1 (6 bases). The CDR3 contains 15 residues. Between the trimmed V and J ends, which lost 4 bases and 4 bases, there was a span of 18 bases. CDR1 SGHRS and CDR2 YFSETQ come from the germline V gene.

Of note for this clone: Other DNA sequences in the sample encode the same CDR3. V and J are TRBV4-1 and TRBJ2-1, with 7 bases fitting TRBD2. Germline CDR1 is MGHRA and CDR2 is YSYEKL. This CDR3 spans 17 amino acids. V shed 1 base and J 0 bases; nucleotides not matched to a gene: 6. CDR3 DNA sequence: TGCGCCAGCAGCCAAGCCAGCGGGGACCTCTCCTACAATGAGCAGTTCTTC. It encodes CASSQASGDLSYNEQFF.

This sequence joins TRBV5-1 and TRBJ2-3; no clear D gene. CDR3 size: 13 residues. Germline loops: CDR1 SGHRS, CDR2 YFSETQ. The V end lost 4 bases, the J end lost 1 base, and 7 bases lay between the germline ends. CDR3 region: CASSPDRTDTQYF. CDR3 DNA: TGCGCCAGCAGCCCGGACCGCACAGATACGCAGTATTTT.

In this sample, this clone turned up a few times. The J gene is TRBJ2-2, the V gene TRBV5-1, with unresolved D. V dropped 0 bases and J dropped 7 bases, with 7 bases sitting between them. From germline, CDR1 is SGHRS and CDR2 YFSETQ. CDR3 length equals 13 residues. CDR3 nucleotides: TGCGCCAGCAGCTTGGCAATCGACGGGGAGCTGTTTTTT. It translates to CASSLAIDGELFF.

Only a few counts were recorded for this clone. The rearrangement joins TRBV7-2 to TRBJ2-3, with D hard to call. Trimming removed 2 bases at V and 1 base at J, with 4 bases between. The CDR3 consists of 13 residues. CDR1 is SGHTA and CDR2 is FQGNSA in the germline V gene. In DNA, the CDR3 is TGTGCCAGCAGCTTAAAGGGCACAGATACGCAGTATTTT. Its translation is CASSLKGTDTQYF.

This clone was counted a few times. CDR3 amino acids: CASSEWGASGYTF. For the CDR3, the DNA is TGCGCCAGCAGTGAGTGGGGGGCAAGTGGCTACACCTTC. V is TRBV10-2 and J is TRBJ1-2; D may be TRBD1 (6 bases). Looked up from germline, CDR1 is WSHSY and CDR2 is SAAADI. V lost 1 base to trimming and J lost 7 bases, with 10 bases between them. This CDR3 is built from 13 residues.

Only a few counts were recorded for this clone. The rearrangement uses TRBV2 and TRBJ2-5; tentative D call: TRBD1 (5 bases). The germline V gene has CDR1 SNHLY and CDR2 FYNNEI. V was clipped by 2 bases and J by 7 bases, with 14 bases between them. The CDR3 loop spans 14 amino acids. This CDR3 reads CASSEPDGAWTQYF. The CDR3 DNA follows: TGTGCCAGCAGTGAACCCGATGGGGCGTGGACCCAGTACTTC.

The chain employs TRBV18 and TRBJ1-1; a possible D gene is TRBD1 (5 bases). With 0 bases removed from V and 0 bases from J, the gap between germline ends came to 17 bases. Germline V lookup: CDR1 KGHSH, CDR2 LQKENI. CDR3 length: 18 residues. CDR3 DNA sequence: TGTGCCAGCTCACCACCCGTCGGCCTCAGGGAGATGAACACTGAAGCTTTCTTT. Translated, it gives CASSPPVGLREMNTEAFF. Full variable domain (rest looked up from reference TRBV18 and TRBJ1-1): NAGVMQNPRHLVRRRGQEARLRCSPMKGHSHVYWYRQLPEEGLKFMVYLQKENIIDESGMPKERFSAEFPKEGPSILRIQQVVRGDSAAYFCASSPPVGLREMNTEAFFGQGTRLTVV.

This clone was observed a few times. The V and J genes are TRBV6-1 and TRBJ2-7; TRBD1 matches 8 bases. CDR1 is MNHNS, CDR2 SASEGT, per germline. Germline trimming cut 10 bases from V and 7 bases from J; bases unmatched to any gene: 6. CDR3 length: 11 residues. CDR3 nucleotide sequence: TGTGCCATCCGACAGGGGCAAGAGCAGTACTTC. As protein: CAIRQGQEQYF.

This clone was detected a few times. V gene TRBV12-5 combines with J gene TRBJ1-5, with D tentatively TRBD1 (6 bases). The CDR3 loop spans 13 amino acids. Germline loops: CDR1 LGHNT, CDR2 FRNRAP. With 7 bases removed from V and 6 bases from J, the gap between germline ends came to 13 bases. CDR3 bases: TGTGCTAGTGTACAGGGAAAATCTCAGCCCCAGCATTTT. It encodes CASVQGKSQPQHF.

In DNA, the CDR3 is TGTGCCAGCAGTGAGGACCGTCTCTATGGCTACACCTTC. It codes for CASSEDRLYGYTF. The V and J genes are TRBV2 and TRBJ1-2; D unclear. Germline lookup yields CDR1 SNHLY and CDR2 FYNNEI. The V gene lost 3 bases and the J gene lost 4 bases, with 9 bases spanning the gap. This CDR3 has 13 residues.

The rearrangement joins TRBV19 to TRBJ2-1, with D perhaps matching TRBD1 (6 bases). V was clipped by 5 bases and J by 8 bases, with 10 bases between them. The CDR3 covers 12 residues. CDR1 is LNHDA and CDR2 is SQIVND in the germline V gene (reference sequence). CDR3 DNA sequence: TGTGCCAGTAGTGTTCAGGGGCATGAGCAGTTCTTC. This encodes CASSVQGHEQFF.

This chain connects TRBV6-5 to TRBJ2-7; D call uncertain. CDR1 and CDR2 from the germline V gene are MNHEY and SVGAGI. The CDR3 runs to 16 residues. V dropped 0 bases and J dropped 0 bases, with 12 bases sitting between them. CDR3 in amino acids: CASSYSETTASYEQYF. In DNA, the CDR3 is TGTGCCAGCAGTTACTCAGAGACAACGGCCTCCTACGAGCAGTACTTC.

This clone was counted ten times or more. J is TRBJ2-7 and V is TRBV18; TRBD1 matches at 9 bases. Per germline, CDR1 KGHSH and CDR2 LQKENI. The trim removed 2 bases at V and 3 bases at J, leaving 2 bases unmatched. The CDR3 runs to 14 residues. CDR3 DNA sequence: TGTGCCAGCTCACCAGGGACAGGGATCTACGAGCAGTACTTC. This encodes CASSPGTGIYEQYF.

V usage is TRBV10-3 and J usage is TRBJ1-1; 7 nucleotides line up with TRBD1. Losses at the gene ends were 7 bases for V and 4 bases for J; bases not matched to a gene: 9. The CDR3 loop spans 14 amino acids. Germline loops: CDR1 ENHRY, CDR2 SYGVKD. The CDR3 DNA reads as TGTGCCATCACTATGGAAGGGGGCGTCACTGAAGCTTTCTTT. Translation: CAITMEGGVTEAFF.

The sample holds a few counts of this clone. The V and J genes are TRBV15 and TRBJ1-1; tentative D call: TRBD1 (6 bases). The length of the CDR3 is 15 residues. The germline gives CDR1 LNHNV, CDR2 YYDKDF (reference sequence). V was cut by 3 bases and J by 1 base, with 12 bases left in between. CDR3 bases: TGTGCCACCAGCAGTACTACAGGGTCGAACACTGAAGCTTTCTTT. Amino acids: CATSSTTGSNTEAFF.